The entry below gives a single TCR beta chain sequence along with its context. The data derive from a study of OX40 agonist ivuxolimab in advanced cancers. Study background: Patients received the agonistic anti-OX40 (CD134) antibody ivuxolimab. A mean age of roughly 66 years, range roughly 23 to 79, was recorded, and 82.7% were male. In three patients, partial responses were observed, one with hepatocellular carcinoma and two with cutaneous melanoma.

Some clones are missing from TCRdb's copy, which holds only in-frame ones; the method was immunoSEQ multiplex PCR. This table has 90,000 or so clones, roughly 91% appearing once. The CDR3 length is 14 residues. Germline V CDR1 and CDR2: LNHNV, YYDKDF (reference sequence). The junction had 4 bases not matched to a gene; V was cut back by 3 bases and J by 7 bases. The sequence was obtained from an adult with an advanced solid tumor such as melanoma, head and neck, liver or kidney cancer. The chain is built from TRBV15 and TRBJ1-2; 11 bases line up with TRBD1. The input for sequencing was CD4+ or CD8+ T cells sorted from blood, taken in a trial of the OX40 agonist ivuxolimab. The chain's CDR3 is CATSSQDRGRGYTF. In DNA form, the CDR3 reads TGTGCCACCAGCAGTCAGGACAGGGGGCGTGGCTACACCTTC.